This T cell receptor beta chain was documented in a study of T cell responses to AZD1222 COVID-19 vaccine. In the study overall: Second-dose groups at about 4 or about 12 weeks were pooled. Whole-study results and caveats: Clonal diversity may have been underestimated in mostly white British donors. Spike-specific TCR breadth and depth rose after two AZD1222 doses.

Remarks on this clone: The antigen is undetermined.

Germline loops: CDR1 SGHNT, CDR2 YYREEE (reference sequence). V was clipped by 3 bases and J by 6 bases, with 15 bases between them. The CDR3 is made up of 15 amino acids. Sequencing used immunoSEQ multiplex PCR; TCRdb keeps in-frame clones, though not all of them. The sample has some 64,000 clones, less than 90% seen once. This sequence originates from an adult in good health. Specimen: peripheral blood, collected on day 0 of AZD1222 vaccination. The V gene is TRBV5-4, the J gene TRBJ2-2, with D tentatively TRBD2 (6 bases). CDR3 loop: CASSWGSGGSGELFF. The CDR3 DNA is TGTGCCAGCAGCTGGGGTAGCGGCGGATCCGGGGAGCTGTTTTTT.